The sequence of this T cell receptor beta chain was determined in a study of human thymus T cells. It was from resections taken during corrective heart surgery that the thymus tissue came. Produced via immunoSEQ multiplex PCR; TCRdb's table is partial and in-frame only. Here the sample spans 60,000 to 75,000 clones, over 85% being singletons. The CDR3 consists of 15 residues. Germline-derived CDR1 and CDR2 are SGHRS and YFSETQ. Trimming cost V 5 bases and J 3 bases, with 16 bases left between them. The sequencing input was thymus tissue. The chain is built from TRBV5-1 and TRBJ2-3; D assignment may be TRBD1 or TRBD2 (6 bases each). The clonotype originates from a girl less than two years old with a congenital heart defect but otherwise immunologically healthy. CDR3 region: CASRSRQGRTDTQYF. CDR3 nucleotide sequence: TGCGCCAGCAGGAGTCGGCAGGGGAGGACAGATACGCAGTATTTT.